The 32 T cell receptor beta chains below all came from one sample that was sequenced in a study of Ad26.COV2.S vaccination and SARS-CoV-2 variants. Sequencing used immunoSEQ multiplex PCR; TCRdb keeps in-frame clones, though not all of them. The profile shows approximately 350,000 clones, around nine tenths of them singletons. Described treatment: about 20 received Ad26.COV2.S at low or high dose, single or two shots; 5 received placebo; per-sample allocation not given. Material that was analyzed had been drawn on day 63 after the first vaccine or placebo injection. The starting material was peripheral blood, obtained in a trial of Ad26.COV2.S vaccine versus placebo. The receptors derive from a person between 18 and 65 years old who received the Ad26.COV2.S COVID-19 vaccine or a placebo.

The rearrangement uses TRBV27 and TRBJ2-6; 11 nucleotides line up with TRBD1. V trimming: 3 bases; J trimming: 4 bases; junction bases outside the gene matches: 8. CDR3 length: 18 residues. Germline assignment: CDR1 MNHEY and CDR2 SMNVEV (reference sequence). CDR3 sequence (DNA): TGTGCCAGCAGTTTCCTTGGACAGGGGGCAGCGGGGGCCAACGTCCTGACTTTC. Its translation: CASSFLGQGAAGANVLTF.

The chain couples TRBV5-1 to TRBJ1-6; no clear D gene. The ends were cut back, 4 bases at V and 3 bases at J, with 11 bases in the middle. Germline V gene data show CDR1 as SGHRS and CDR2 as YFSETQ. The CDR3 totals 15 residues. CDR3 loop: CASSRDGIYNSPLHF. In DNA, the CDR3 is TGCGCCAGCAGCCGTGACGGAATCTATAATTCACCCCTCCACTTT. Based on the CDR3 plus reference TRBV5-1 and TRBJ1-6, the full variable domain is KAGVTQTPRYLIKTRGQQVTLSCSPISGHRSVSWYQQTPGQGLQFLFEYFSETQRNKGNFPGRFSGRQFSNSRSEMNVSTLELGDSALYLCASSRDGIYNSPLHFGNGTRLTVT.

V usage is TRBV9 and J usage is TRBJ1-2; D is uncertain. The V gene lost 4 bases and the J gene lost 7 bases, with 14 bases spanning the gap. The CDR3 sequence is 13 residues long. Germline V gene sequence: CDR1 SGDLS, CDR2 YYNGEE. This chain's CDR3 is CASSSPRVGGYTF. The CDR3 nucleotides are TGTGCCAGCAGCAGTCCTAGGGTGGGTGGCTACACCTTC.

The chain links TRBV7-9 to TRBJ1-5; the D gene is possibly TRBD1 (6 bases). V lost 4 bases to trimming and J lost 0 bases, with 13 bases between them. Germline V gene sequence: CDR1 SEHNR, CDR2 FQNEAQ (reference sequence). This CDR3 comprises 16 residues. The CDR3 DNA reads TGTGCCAGCAGCTCCGGGACATATGATAGCAATCAGCCCCAGCATTTT. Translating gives CASSSGTYDSNQPQHF. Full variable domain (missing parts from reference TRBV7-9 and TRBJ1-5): DTGVSQNPRHKITKRGQNVTFRCDPISEHNRLYWYRQTLGQGPEFLTYFQNEAQLEKSRLLSDRFSAERPKGSFSTLEIQRTEQGDSAMYLCASSSGTYDSNQPQHFGDGTRLSIL.

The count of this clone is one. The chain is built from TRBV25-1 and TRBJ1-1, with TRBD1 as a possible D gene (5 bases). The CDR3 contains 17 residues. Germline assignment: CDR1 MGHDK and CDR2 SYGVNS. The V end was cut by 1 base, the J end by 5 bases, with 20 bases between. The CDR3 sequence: CASSEFGLGGELTEAFF. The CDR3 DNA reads TGTGCCAGCAGTGAATTTGGTTTGGGGGGGGAGTTAACTGAAGCTTTCTTT.

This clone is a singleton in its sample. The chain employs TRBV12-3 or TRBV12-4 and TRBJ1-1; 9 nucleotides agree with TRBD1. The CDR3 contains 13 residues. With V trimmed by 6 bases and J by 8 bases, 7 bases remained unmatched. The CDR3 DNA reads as TGTGCCAGCAGCCTGACAGGGGGTATCGAAGCTTTCTTT. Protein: CASSLTGGIEAFF.

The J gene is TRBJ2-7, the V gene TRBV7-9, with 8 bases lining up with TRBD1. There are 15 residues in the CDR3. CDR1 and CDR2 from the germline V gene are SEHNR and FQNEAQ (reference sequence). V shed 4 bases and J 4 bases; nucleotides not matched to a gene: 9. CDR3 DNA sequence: TGTGCCAGCAGCTCCCCCGGACAGGGTAGATACGAGCAGTACTTC. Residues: CASSSPGQGRYEQYF.

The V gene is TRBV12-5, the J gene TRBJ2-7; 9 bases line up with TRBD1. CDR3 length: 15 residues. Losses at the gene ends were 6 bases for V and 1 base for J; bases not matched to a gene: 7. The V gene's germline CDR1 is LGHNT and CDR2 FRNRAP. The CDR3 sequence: CASGHGQGRSYEQYF. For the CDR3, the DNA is TGTGCTAGTGGGCACGGACAGGGGAGGTCCTACGAGCAGTACTTC.

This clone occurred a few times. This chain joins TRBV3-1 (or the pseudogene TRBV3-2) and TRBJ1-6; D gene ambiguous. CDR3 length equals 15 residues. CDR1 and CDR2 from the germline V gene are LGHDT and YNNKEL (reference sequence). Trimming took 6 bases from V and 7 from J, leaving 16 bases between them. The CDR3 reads CASSASSLGNSPLHF. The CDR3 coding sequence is TGTGCCAGCAGTGCAAGTAGTTTGGGGAATTCACCCCTCCACTTT.

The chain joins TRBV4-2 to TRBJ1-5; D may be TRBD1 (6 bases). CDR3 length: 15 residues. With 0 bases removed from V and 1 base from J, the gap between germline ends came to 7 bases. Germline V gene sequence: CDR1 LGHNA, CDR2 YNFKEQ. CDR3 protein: CASSQEDRSNQPQHF. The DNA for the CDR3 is TGTGCCAGCAGCCAAGAAGACAGGAGCAATCAGCCCCAGCATTTT.

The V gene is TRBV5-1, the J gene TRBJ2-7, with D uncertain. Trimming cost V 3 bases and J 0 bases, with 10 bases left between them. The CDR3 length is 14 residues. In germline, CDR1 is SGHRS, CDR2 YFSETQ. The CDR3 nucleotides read TGCGCCAGCAGCTCCCGGACCAACTCCTACGAGCAGTACTTC. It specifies CASSSRTNSYEQYF.

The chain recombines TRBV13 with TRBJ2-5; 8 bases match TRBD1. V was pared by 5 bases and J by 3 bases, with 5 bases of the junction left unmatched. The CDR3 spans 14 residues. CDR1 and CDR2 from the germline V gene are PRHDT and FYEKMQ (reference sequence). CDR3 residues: CASSPRGREETQYF. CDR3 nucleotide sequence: TGTGCCAGCAGCCCCAGGGGGCGGGAAGAGACCCAGTACTTC. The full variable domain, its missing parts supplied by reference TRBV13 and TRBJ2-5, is AAGVIQSPRHLIKEKRETATLKCYPIPRHDTVYWYQQGPGQDPQFLISFYEKMQSDKGSIPDRFSAQQFSDYHSELNMSSLELGDSALYFCASSPRGREETQYFGPGTRLLVL.

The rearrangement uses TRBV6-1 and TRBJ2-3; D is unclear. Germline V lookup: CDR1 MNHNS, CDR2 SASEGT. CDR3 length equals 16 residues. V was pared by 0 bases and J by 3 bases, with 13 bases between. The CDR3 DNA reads TGTGCCAGCAGTGAAGCTTCCCCTAGTTGGACAGATACGCAGTATTTT. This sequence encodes CASSEASPSWTDTQYF.

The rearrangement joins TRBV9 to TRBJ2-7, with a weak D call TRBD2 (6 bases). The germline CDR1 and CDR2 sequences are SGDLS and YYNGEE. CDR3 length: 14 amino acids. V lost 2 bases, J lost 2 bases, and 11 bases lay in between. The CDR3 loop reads CASSVSGGTYEQYF. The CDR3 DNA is TGTGCCAGCAGCGTTTCCGGCGGGACCTACGAGCAGTACTTC.

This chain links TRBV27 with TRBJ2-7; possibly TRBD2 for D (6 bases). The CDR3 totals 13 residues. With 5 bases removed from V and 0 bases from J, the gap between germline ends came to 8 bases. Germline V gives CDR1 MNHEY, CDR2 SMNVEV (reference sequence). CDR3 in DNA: TGTGCCAGCAGTCTGGGACTCTCCTACGAGCAGTACTTC. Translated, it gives CASSLGLSYEQYF.

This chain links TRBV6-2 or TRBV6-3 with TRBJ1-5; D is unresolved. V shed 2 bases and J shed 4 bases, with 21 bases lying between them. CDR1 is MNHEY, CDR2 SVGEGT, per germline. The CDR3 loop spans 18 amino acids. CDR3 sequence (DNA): TGTGCCAGCAGTTACATTCTACAGCGTTCCTATACTAATCAGCCCCAGCATTTT. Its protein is CASSYILQRSYTNQPQHF.

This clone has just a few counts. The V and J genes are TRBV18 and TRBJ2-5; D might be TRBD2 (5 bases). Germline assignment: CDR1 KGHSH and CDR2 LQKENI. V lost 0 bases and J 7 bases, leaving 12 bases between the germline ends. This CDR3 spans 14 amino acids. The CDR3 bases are TGTGCCAGCTCACCACCTCATGGCGGAGGGACCCAGTACTTC. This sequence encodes CASSPPHGGGTQYF.

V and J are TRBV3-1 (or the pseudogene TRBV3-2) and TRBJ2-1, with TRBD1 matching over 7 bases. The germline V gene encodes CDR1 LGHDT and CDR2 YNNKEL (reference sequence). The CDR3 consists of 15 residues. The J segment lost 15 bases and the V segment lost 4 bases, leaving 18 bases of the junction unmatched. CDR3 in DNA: TGTGCCAGCAGCCGAGAAAGGACAGGTTTTAGTTATCGGTTCTTC. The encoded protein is CASSRERTGFSYRFF.

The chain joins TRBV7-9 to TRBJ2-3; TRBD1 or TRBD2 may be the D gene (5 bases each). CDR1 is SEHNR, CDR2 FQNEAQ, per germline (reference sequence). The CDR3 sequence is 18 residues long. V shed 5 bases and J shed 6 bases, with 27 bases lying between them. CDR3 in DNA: TGTGCCAGCAGCCGTACTCTGGATAGGCAGGGACCGAGGGATACGCAGTATTTT. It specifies CASSRTLDRQGPRDTQYF.

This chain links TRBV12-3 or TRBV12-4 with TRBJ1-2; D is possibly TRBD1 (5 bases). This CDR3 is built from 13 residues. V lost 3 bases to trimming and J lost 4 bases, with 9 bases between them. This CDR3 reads CASSFRGFYGYTF. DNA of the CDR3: TGTGCCAGCAGTTTTAGGGGCTTCTATGGCTACACCTTC.

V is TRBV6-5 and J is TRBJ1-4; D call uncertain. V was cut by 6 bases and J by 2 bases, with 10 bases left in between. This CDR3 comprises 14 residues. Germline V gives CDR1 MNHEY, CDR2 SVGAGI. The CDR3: CASSPTDTNEKLFF. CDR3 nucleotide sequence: TGTGCCAGCAGCCCGACGGATACTAATGAAAAACTGTTTTTT.

The CDR3 DNA reads as TGTGCCATCAGTGATTCACAGGTGGCTTCGGGAGCTTTCTTT. It encodes CAISDSQVASGAFF. This chain connects TRBV10-3 to TRBJ1-1; weak D call: TRBD1 (5 bases). The CDR3 length is 14 residues. The V and J ends lost 3 bases and 10 bases respectively, with 18 bases between them. Germline V gene sequence: CDR1 ENHRY, CDR2 SYGVKD.

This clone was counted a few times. CDR3: CASSPPNEGLVTQYF. Written as DNA, the CDR3 is TGTGCCAGCTCACCACCGAATGAGGGCTTAGTGACCCAGTACTTC. The V and J genes are TRBV18 and TRBJ2-5; TRBD2 is a possible D gene (5 bases). V lost 0 bases, J lost 7 bases, and 15 bases lay in between. This CDR3 spans 15 amino acids. Germline CDR1 reads KGHSH; CDR2 reads LQKENI. Complete variable domain (other parts from reference TRBV18 and TRBJ2-5): NAGVMQNPRHLVRRRGQEARLRCSPMKGHSHVYWYRQLPEEGLKFMVYLQKENIIDESGMPKERFSAEFPKEGPSILRIQQVVRGDSAAYFCASSPPNEGLVTQYFGPGTRLLVL.

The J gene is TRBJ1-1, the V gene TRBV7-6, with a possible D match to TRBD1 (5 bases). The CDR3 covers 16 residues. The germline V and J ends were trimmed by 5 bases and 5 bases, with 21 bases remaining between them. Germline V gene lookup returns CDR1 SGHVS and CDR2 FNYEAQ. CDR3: CASSDGLRDSRTEAFF. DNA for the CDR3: TGTGCCAGCAGCGACGGGTTGCGGGACTCGCGGACTGAAGCTTTCTTT. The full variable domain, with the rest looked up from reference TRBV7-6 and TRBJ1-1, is GAGVSQSPRYKVTKRGQDVALRCDPISGHVSLYWYRQALGQGPEFLTYFNYEAQQDKSGLPNDRFSAERPEGSISTLTIQRTEQRDSAMYRCASSDGLRDSRTEAFFGQGTRLTVV.

CDR3 protein: CASSTRAGDSPLHF. CDR3 DNA sequence: TGTGCCAGCAGCACGAGGGCGGGCGACTCACCCCTCCACTTT. V is TRBV7-2 and J is TRBJ1-6; no reliable D call. Germline V gene lookup returns CDR1 SGHTA and CDR2 FQGNSA. V was cut by 5 bases and J by 10 bases, with 15 bases left in between. The CDR3 consists of 14 residues.

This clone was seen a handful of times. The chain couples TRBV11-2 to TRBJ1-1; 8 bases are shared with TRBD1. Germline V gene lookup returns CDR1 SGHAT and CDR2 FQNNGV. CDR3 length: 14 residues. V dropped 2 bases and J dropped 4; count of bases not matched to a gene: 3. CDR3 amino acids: CASSLNRGATEAFF. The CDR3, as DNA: TGTGCCAGCAGCTTAAACAGGGGGGCCACTGAAGCTTTCTTT.

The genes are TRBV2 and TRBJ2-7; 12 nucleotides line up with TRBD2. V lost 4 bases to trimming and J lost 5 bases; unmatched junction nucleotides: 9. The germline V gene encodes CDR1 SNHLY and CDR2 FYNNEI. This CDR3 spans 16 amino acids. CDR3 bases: TGTGCCAGCAGTGCAGTAGGACTAGCGGGGTCTAACGAGCAGTACTTC. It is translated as CASSAVGLAGSNEQYF.

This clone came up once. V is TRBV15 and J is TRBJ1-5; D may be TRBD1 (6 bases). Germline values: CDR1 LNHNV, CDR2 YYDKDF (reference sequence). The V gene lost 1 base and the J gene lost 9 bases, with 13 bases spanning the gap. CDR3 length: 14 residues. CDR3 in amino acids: CATSRGGLAGPQHF. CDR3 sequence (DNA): TGTGCCACCAGCAGAGGGGGGCTGGCGGGGCCCCAGCATTTT.

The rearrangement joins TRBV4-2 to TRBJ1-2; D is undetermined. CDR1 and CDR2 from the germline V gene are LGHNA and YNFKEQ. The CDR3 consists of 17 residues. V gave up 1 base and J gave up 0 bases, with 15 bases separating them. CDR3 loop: CASSQAPEDNANYGYTF. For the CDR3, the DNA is TGTGCCAGCAGCCAAGCTCCTGAAGACAACGCTAACTATGGCTACACCTTC.

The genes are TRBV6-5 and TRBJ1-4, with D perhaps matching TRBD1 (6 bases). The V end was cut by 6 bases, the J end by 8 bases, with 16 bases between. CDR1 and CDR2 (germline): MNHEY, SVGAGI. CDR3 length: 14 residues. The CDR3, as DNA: TGTGCCAGCAGCAAAGCAGGGACACCAGAAAAACTGTTTTTT. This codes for CASSKAGTPEKLFF.

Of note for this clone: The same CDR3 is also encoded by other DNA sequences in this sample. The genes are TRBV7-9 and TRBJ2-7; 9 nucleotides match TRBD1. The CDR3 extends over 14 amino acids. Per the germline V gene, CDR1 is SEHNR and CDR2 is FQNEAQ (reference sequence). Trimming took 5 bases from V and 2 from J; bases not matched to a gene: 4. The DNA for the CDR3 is TGTGCCAGCAGCCCGGGACAGGGAGCCTACGAGCAGTACTTC. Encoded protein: CASSPGQGAYEQYF.

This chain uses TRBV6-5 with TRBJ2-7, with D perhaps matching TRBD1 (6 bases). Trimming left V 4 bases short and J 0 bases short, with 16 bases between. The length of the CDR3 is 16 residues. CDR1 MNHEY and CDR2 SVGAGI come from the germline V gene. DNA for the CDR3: TGTGCCAGCAGTTCGGACCGGGACACGAGCTCCTACGAGCAGTACTTC. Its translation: CASSSDRDTSSYEQYF.